This T cell receptor beta chain comes out of a study of cytomegalovirus exposure and HLA in healthy donors. Regarding the study as a whole: It was likely that a cluster of highly shared sequence variants was a sequencing artifact. In vitro work confirmed that a few CMV-associated chains recognize CMV antigens.

Only a few counts were recorded for this clone. What it binds is not known. V dropped 6 bases and J dropped 4; count of bases not matched to a gene: 6. Germline V gene sequence: CDR1 ENHRY, CDR2 SYGVKD. The CDR3 has 14 residues. In the PCR, 60 Vbeta and 13 Jbeta primers were used. Generated by immunoSEQ multiplex PCR, the TCRdb table keeps only in-frame clones and is missing some. Of some 130,000 clones in the sample, approximately 80% are singletons; the top ten hold roughly 2%. The chain uses TRBV10-3 and TRBJ2-7, with 10 positions matching TRBD1. Sequencing was carried out using PBMCs. The receptor was derived from a young man in good health and CMV-seronegative. Here the CDR3 reads CAIRGDRGGYEQYF. The CDR3 nucleotides are TGTGCCATCAGGGGGGACAGGGGAGGGTACGAGCAGTACTTC.